This entry features one T cell receptor beta chain sequence. What it binds is unknown. RNA transcripts gave rise to amplified TCR beta CDR3 regions. First-round RT-PCR of the TCR CDR3 relied on the HTBI primer set. TCRdb fed the multiplex PCR reads into MiXCR, producing one record per CDR3 protein. Of approximately 380,000 distinct CDR3 sequences in the sample, approximately 17% were seen once. This specimen comes from a study of T cells in Graves' hyperthyroidism and ophthalmopathy. Overall study results and limits: Most clonotypes expanded in thyroid above 0.001 were likewise present in blood.

CDR3 size: 17 residues. Trimming at V came to 0 bases and at J to 3 bases, leaving 10 bases not matched to a gene. Germline V lookup: CDR1 SEHNR, CDR2 FQNEAQ (reference sequence). The receptor was derived from a man younger than 30 with Graves' ophthalmopathy. The V and J genes are TRBV7-9 and TRBJ1-1; 7 bases are shared with TRBD1. What was sequenced was blood. CDR3 residues: CASSLAPGQIGDTEAFF. The CDR3 DNA reads as TGTGCCAGCAGCTTAGCCCCGGGACAGATAGGTGACACTGAAGCTTTCTTT.